Listed below are T cell receptor beta chains from one sample, sequenced in a study of a mutant IDH1 vaccine in newly diagnosed glioma. These receptors' antigens are unknown. Using immunoSEQ multiplex PCR, the repertoire was profiled, and TCRdb retains in-frame clones only, with some absent. The table includes over 55,000 clones, 75% to 90% detected once. Sequencing was performed on PBMCs, taken from a glioma patient whose treatment included an IDH1 peptide vaccine. The receptor source for this set is a man aged 35 to 55 with glioma. The CDR3 runs from the conserved cysteine through the conserved F or W. Each record gives: CDR3 protein, D gene, V gene, J gene. A D gene is named only where the DNA matches it firmly.

CDR3: CASSQDSSWGRASYEQYF
D: TRBD2
V: TRBV4-3
J: TRBJ2-7

CDR3: CSARTPGTGGEKLFF
D: TRBD1
V: TRBV29-1
J: TRBJ1-4

CDR3: CASSESAGSTDTQYF
D: -
V: TRBV6-4
J: TRBJ2-3

CDR3: CASSFRENTEAFF
D: -
V: TRBV5-1
J: TRBJ1-1

CDR3: CASSQGEASGQETQYF
D: -
V: TRBV4-2
J: TRBJ2-5

CDR3: CASSSGGGLGNEQFF
D: -
V: TRBV27
J: TRBJ2-1

CDR3: CASSAGVGRLNEQFF
D: TRBD2
V: TRBV6-5
J: TRBJ2-1

CDR3: CASSSGVLVSVYGYTF
D: -
V: TRBV5-1
J: TRBJ1-2

CDR3: CASSRQTGTYGYTF
D: -
V: TRBV11-2
J: TRBJ1-2

CDR3: CASSEDLGQELYSNQPQHF
D: -
V: TRBV6-1
J: TRBJ1-5

CDR3: CSVGWTASTDTQYF
D: -
V: TRBV29-1
J: TRBJ2-3

CDR3: CASSRTGGDEKLFF
D: TRBD1
V: TRBV7-9
J: TRBJ1-4

CDR3: CASSFAQASTEAFF
D: -
V: TRBV2
J: TRBJ1-1

CDR3: CASSESWGSGANVLTF
D: -
V: TRBV10-1
J: TRBJ2-6

CDR3: CASSTRGEVAFF
D: -
V: TRBV5-1
J: TRBJ1-1

CDR3: CASRSSGRTNEQFF
D: TRBD2
V: TRBV10-1
J: TRBJ2-1

CDR3: CASRNRDRASHTQYF
D: TRBD1
V: TRBV5-6
J: TRBJ2-3

CDR3: CASIGGLTAEAFF
D: -
V: TRBV19
J: TRBJ1-1

CDR3: CASSLYSGRSPLHF
D: -
V: TRBV6-6
J: TRBJ1-6

CDR3: CASSPLTGSGEKLFF
D: TRBD1
V: TRBV28
J: TRBJ1-4

CDR3: CSVEEAGLVWGFF
D: -
V: TRBV29-1
J: TRBJ2-1

CDR3: CASRLAGGAGELFF
D: TRBD2
V: TRBV11-2
J: TRBJ2-2

CDR3: CASRRHLNTEAFF
D: -
V: TRBV27
J: TRBJ1-1

CDR3: CASCEPGETQYF
D: -
V: TRBV5-1
J: TRBJ2-5

CDR3: CASSFVAGATQYF
D: -
V: TRBV5-6
J: TRBJ2-5

CDR3: CASSRVPGRGVYSNQPQHF
D: -
V: TRBV5-1
J: TRBJ1-5